This T cell receptor beta chain was retrieved from a study of OX40 agonist ivuxolimab in advanced cancers. Germline trimming cut 7 bases from V and 5 bases from J; bases unmatched to any gene: 7. The CDR3 length is 13 residues. Germline CDR1 and CDR2: MNHNY and SVGAGI (reference sequence). Regarding the study as a whole: Within 6 weeks, CD4+ and CD8+ blood T cells expanded clonally at 0.1 to 3.0 mg/kg.

A history of autoimmune disease or systemic immunosuppression excluded patients. Points on this clone: The antigen remains unidentified.

The method was immunoSEQ multiplex PCR; TCRdb's version includes in-frame clones alone and lacks a portion of them. The data show tens of thousands of clones, around 94% seen once. The genes are TRBV6-6 and TRBJ2-7, with TRBD1 identical over 8 bases. This specimen consisted of CD4+ or CD8+ T cells sorted from blood, obtained in a trial of the OX40 agonist ivuxolimab. This receptor was taken from an adult with an advanced solid tumor such as melanoma, head and neck, liver or kidney cancer. CDR3 DNA: TGTGCCAGCAATGCAGGGGGCGTCAACGAGCAGTACTTC. Protein: CASNAGGVNEQYF.